This TCR beta chain originates from a study of T-cell reconstitution after alpha-beta-depleted transplantation in children. General observations from the study: About two months after transplant, alpha-beta T cells reportedly came from several hundred expanded graft clones. There were some patients whose high TCRbeta diversity at day 60 came from surviving recipient T cells and thymic progenitors. A year had passed since transplant, and T-cell counts and diversity by then came mostly from newly produced T cells.

The TCRbeta library incorporated unique molecular identifiers. TCRdb reprocessed the PCR reads via MiXCR and lists one record per CDR3 protein. This table has 400,000 to 450,000 distinct CDR3 sequences, about 40% appearing once. This clonotype was counted only a few times. The antigen is unknown. This sequence was found in a girl aged 2-15 years with aplastic anemia, due to receive a stem cell transplant. The material was PBMCs, obtained before TCRalphabeta/CD19-depleted stem cell transplant.

The CDR3 spells CASSVGLAPNEQFF. CDR3 bases: TGTGCCAGCAGTGTGGGGCTAGCCCCTAATGAGCAGTTCTTC. The chain has TRBV2 and TRBJ2-1; either TRBD1 or TRBD2 may supply D (5 bases each). The V and J ends lost 4 bases and 7 bases respectively, with 14 bases between them. Germline-derived CDR1 and CDR2 are SNHLY and FYNNEI. This CDR3 has 14 residues.